This TCR beta chain appears in the sequencing data of a study of shared clonotypes between healthy human individuals. Study-wide points: Sorted-subset samples were not fully sequenced, rarefaction indicated.

V gave up 9 bases and J gave up 6 bases; unmatched junction bases: 8. This CDR3 comprises 13 residues. Germline loops: CDR1 MNHNS, CDR2 SASEGT. At deep level, the assay was performed. Clones were read by immunoSEQ multiplex PCR, and TCRdb kept only the in-frame ones, dropping some. This sample has about 960,000 clones, with approximately 80% found just once. Of note for this clone: Its antigen remains unidentified.

The donors, all of them Caucasian adults, lived in Nashville, Tennessee. V gene TRBV6-1 combines with J gene TRBJ1-5; 7 bases are shared with TRBD1. Sequencing used memory CD4+ T cells sorted from blood. Subset meaning: CD45RA-negative fraction. The clonotype was recovered from a man younger than 35 in good health. CDR3 sequence reads: CARLRGPGQPQHF. The CDR3 DNA sequence: TGTGCCAGGTTGAGGGGGCCGGGTCAGCCCCAGCATTTT.